This entry features one T cell receptor beta chain sequence. This clone has just a few counts. This clone's antigen is unknown. No base quality information exists; no much larger clone differs at one position. This sample is drawn from a study of cytomegalovirus exposure and HLA in healthy donors (dated by TCRdb to between 2016 and 2019). At the level of the whole study: An earlier analysis of 587 of the donors reported 250 to 350 Gb of sequence data and 117 million unique TCR beta sequences obtained from about 180 million T cells. Around 320 gigabases of sequencing data and approximately 93 million unique TCR sequences were included in an early release covering several hundred HLA-typed donors. Of the roughly 410 genotyped donors, 80% to 90% were placed in the genetic ancestry cluster associated with self-reported Caucasian donors. The study was designed to test whether signatures of past pathogen exposure could be identified by cataloging public T cell receptors. Using immunosequencing, the study profiled T cell repertoires from 666 subjects and related those repertoires to cytomegalovirus serostatus. Along with the approximately 700-subject first cohort, a separate validation cohort of 120 different subjects was used. To predict cytomegalovirus infection status, the study combined high-throughput TCR immunosequencing, statistical association of individual TCRs with disease status, and machine learning. To study patterns of TCR occurrence, a later analysis re-analyzed previously published TCR beta repertoires from 550 to 800 donors and added high-resolution HLA genotyping. In the later analysis, no new phenotypic data were used to find candidate immune exposures; instead, reliance was placed on TCR beta sequences and their occurrence across donors. An earlier analysis of 500 to 650 of the donors applied high-throughput TCR beta sequencing to assess whether each TCR beta V gene segment acted as functional or pseudogenic. Alongside the repertoire data, information on donor age, sex, ethnicity and CMV serostatus was compiled. Genome-wide SNP genotypes for about 55% of the 666 donors were used in a later genetic analysis, which treated that subset as a discovery cohort. Every discovery cohort repertoire had been produced on one sequencing platform. Class I and class II HLA loci were covered by the typing at four-digit resolution. Typing coverage differed by locus: A, B, C, DRB1 and DQB1 were typed in about 629-630 donors, DQA1 in roughly 500, DPA1 in 600 to 610, and DPB1 in 450 to 490. Roughly 5 DR-DQ haplotypes were handled as single units for association and clustering, since linkage in the cohort was strong. Across roughly 420 genotyped donors of the cohort, an average of about 240,000 unique TCR beta nucleotide sequences per donor were sequenced, and roughly 20% of those sequences were non-productive.

What the study reported, not specific to this receptor: Most TCR sequences were seen in very few donors, while some public TCRs were found in many individuals. Over 15 rarely observed V segments, including chromosome 9 orphons, were excluded from the earlier analysis of just under 600 of the donors because counts were too low. In a later analysis, several top co-occurrence clusters were reported to appear linked to parvovirus B19, influenza, CMV and Epstein-Barr virus. For the cohort, immune exposure information was limited to CMV serostatus. A later analysis found that TCR association rates varied across HLA loci, with DRB1 alleles showing the most associated TCRs and HLA-C alleles the fewest. The 87-base-pair reads could not distinguish some IMGT-functional V segments, including TRBV6-2 and TRBV6-3, so those segments were excluded. V-gene and J-gene trimming of TCR beta chains was associated with a missense DCLRE1C variant in a later genetic analysis, and the association was replicated in an independent cohort. In both the original and validation cohorts, the classifier was reported to diagnose cytomegalovirus status with high specificity and sensitivity. Compared with the 666-donor mean, donors in an Asian-associated ancestry cluster had fewer N-insertions in productive TCRs, according to a later genetic analysis. At a false discovery rate of 0.05, a later analysis linked some 18,000 TCR beta sequences to specific HLA alleles. The study gave a list of about 170 TCR beta chains associated with cytomegalovirus. The authors suggested that the approach could potentially be extended to other disease states and immunological phenotypes. A later analysis found that HLA-associated TCR beta chains were more clonally expanded and had lower generation probabilities than equally common non-associated chains. Correlated functional status among segregating V segments might reflect linkage disequilibrium, but an unknown experimental factor could not be ruled out. Most CMV-associated TCR beta chains appeared to be HLA-restricted in a later analysis, and the HLA associations seemed to be driven largely by CMV exposure. In this cohort, only TCR beta chains were sequenced, and detectable features were limited by the absence of alpha or paired-chain data. A further reported finding was that TCR beta sequences accurately predicted the HLA-A and HLA-B alleles for most subjects in the first cohort. Three of the identified cytomegalovirus-associated TCR beta chains were confirmed in vitro to be specific for cytomegalovirus antigens. Roughly uniform sequencing depth across donors was assumed in presence/absence analyses, although this assumption may not hold. When HLA alleles, especially DR and DQ, strongly co-occurred, TCR associations were difficult to assign to individual alleles. Because some donors lacked HLA typing at each locus, the association tests relied only on the typed subset. In an earlier analysis of some 500 of the donors, most TCR beta V segments appeared in productive rearrangements about 87% or about 30% of the time, broadly matching IMGT annotations. A cluster of highly shared sequence variants was judged likely to be a technical artifact of the sequencing pipeline.

Library preparation was by the immunoSEQ multiplex PCR assay. For the multiplex PCR, a mixture combining 60 forward primers for TCR Vbeta segments and 13 reverse primers for TCR Jbeta segments was used. A multiplex PCR assay on genomic DNA amplified the CDR3 region of rearranged TCR beta genes. The Illumina HiSeq System was used to sequence the amplified TCR beta libraries as 87-base-pair reads. The study's processing was this. Across the 600 to 700 repertoires, a later analysis counted around 80 million unique TCR beta chains, 9.5 million to 13 million of which were shared by at least two donors. Raw reads were error-corrected and collapsed into unique sequences by a nearest-neighbor algorithm in which closely related sequences were merged to remove PCR and sequencing errors. Alignment of CDR3 sequences to IMGT reference sequences was used to assign V, D and J gene segments. Each retained sequence needed at least a six-nucleotide match to both a V gene segment and a J gene segment. A rearrangement counted as productive if the CDR3 had no stop codons and remained in frame with V and J, and every other rearrangement counted as non-productive. Following IMGT convention, CDR3 was defined as the stretch from the second conserved V-encoded cysteine up to the conserved J-encoded phenylalanine. Sequences without an unambiguous match to a single V gene segment were excluded from the earlier analysis of 587 of the donors. An earlier analysis of several hundred of the donors called V segments functional above 56.7% productive rearrangements and segregating when the between-donor standard deviation exceeded 5%. A statistical classification framework was developed to diagnose cytomegalovirus status using the catalog of TCR beta chain sequences. V and J gene assignment, in a later analysis, came from comparing TCR nucleotide sequences with IMGT/GENE-DB human TR gene sequences. The TCRdist pipeline was used in a later analysis to assign CDR3 sequences and most-parsimonious VDJ recombination scenarios. In a later analysis, every TCR beta chain was defined by the combination of its CDR3 amino acid sequence and its V-gene family, and reads without a unique V-gene family were dropped. A later analysis removed 550 to 650 highly shared, low-generation-probability nucleotide sequences to deal with suspected cross-contamination and a sequencing artifact. In a later analysis, a clonal expansion index for each public chain was calculated from normalized within-repertoire ranks of inferred template counts. A later analysis computed generation probabilities with a VDJ recombination model fitted to out-of-frame rearrangements, and checked the results against IGoR. Hypergeometric tests were used in a later analysis to score TCR-TCR, TCR-HLA and TCR-CMV co-occurrence, with a repertoire-size bias correction applied to the TCR pairs. To estimate false discovery rates, a later analysis permuted the HLA or CMV assignments 20 times. In a later analysis, co-occurring TCRs were grouped using DBSCAN, with TCRdist sequence similarity added in when clustering inside HLA-allele-positive subsets. Repertoires with fewer than 30,000 or more than 120,000 public chains were left out of co-occurrence clustering, as were about 5 repertoires with anomalous nucleotide sharing. TCRdb mirrors the immuneACCESS table, restricted to in-frame sequences. Some clones are absent from its copies; in checked studies, under half trace to an unresolved V gene, and the reason for the others is unknown. V, J and clone size reflect that table, while D and trimming were determined from the DNA. The sample records over 150,000 clones, roughly 78% of which are singletons. The ten largest clones take up approximately 1.5% of the sample.

The cohort was made up of around 720 healthy bone marrow donors. At the time of sampling, every cohort member was nominally healthy, though immune exposures that went unrecorded were likely present. The donor was CMV seropositive and was included in the group of some 290 seropositive cohort members. A peripheral blood sample was collected from each donor, and TCR beta sequencing was performed on peripheral blood mononuclear cells. The Qiagen DNeasy Blood Extraction Kit was used to extract genomic DNA from the blood cell samples. For CDR1 and CDR2, the germline V gene lists SGHRS and YFSETQ. The cysteine opens and the phenylalanine closes a CDR3 of 14 amino acids. The DNA shown is the 42-base CDR3, in frame from base 1. V is clipped by 5 bases and J by 1 base, and the sequence between their germline boundaries is 13 bases long.

The sequence links TRBV5-1 to TRBJ2-7; a tentative D match to TRBD2 spans 5 bases. The receptor was isolated from a girl under 18 in good health and CMV-seropositive. What was sequenced was PBMCs. The CDR3 region has the sequence CASRLHRDSYEQYF. The DNA sequence follows: TGCGCCAGCAGATTACATCGGGATTCCTACGAGCAGTACTTC.